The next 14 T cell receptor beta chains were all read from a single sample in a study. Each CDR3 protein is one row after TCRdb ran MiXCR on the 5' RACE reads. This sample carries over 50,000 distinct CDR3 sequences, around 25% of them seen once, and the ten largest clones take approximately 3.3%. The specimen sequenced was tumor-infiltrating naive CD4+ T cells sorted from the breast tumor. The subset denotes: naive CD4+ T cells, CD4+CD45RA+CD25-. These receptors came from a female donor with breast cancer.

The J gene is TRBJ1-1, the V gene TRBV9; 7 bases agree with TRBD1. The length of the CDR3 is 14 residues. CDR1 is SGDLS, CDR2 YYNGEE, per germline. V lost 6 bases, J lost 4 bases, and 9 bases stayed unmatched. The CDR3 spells CASTYTGDITEAFF. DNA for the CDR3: TGTGCCAGCACCTATACAGGGGACATCACTGAAGCTTTCTTT.

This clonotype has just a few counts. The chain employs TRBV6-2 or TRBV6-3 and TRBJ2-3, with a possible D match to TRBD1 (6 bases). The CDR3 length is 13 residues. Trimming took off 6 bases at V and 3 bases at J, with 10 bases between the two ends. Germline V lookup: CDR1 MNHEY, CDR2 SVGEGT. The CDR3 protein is CASRPTGTDTQYF. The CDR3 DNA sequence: TGTGCCAGCAGGCCTACAGGGACAGATACGCAGTATTTT.

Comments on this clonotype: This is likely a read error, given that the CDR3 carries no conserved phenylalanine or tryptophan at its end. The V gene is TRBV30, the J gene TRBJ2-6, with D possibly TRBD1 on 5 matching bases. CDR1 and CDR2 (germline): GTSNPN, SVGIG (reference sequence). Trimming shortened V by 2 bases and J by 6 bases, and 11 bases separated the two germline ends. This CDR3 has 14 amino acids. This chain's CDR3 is CAWSKGFEANVLTL. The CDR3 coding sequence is TGTGCCTGGAGTAAGGGGTTTGAGGCCAACGTCCTGACTCTC.

The CDR3 DNA sequence: TGTGCCAGCACCTTGAGGGAACAGGGCTTTAACTACACCTTC. Amino acids: CASTLREQGFNYTF. This chain joins TRBV3-1 and TRBJ1-2; D is perhaps TRBD1 (6 bases). Per germline, CDR1 LGHDT and CDR2 YNNKEL (reference sequence). Trimming pared 7 bases from V and 10 bases from J, leaving 22 bases between. This CDR3 region has 14 residues.

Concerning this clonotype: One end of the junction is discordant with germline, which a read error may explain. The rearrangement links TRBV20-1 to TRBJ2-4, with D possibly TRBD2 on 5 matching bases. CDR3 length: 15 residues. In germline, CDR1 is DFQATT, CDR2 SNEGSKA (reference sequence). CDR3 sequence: CSAGSALVNDGIRYF. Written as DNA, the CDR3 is TGCAGTGCCGGGTCCGCACTAGTAAATGACGGCATTCGGTACTTC.

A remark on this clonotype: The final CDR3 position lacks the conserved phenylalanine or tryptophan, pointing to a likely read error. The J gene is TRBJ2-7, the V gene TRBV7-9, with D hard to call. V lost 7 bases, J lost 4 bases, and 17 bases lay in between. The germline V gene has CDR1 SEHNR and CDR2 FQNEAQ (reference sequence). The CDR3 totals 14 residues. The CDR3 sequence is CASTPVALVYEQYI. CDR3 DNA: TGTGCCAGCACCCCAGTCGCGCTAGTATACGAGCAGTACATC.

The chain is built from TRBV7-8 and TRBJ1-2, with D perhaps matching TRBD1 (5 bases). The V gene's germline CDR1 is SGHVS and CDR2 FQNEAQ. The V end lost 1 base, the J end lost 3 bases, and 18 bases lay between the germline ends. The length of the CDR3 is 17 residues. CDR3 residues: CASSLGGTLRGDYGYTF. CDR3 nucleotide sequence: TGTGCCAGCAGCTTAGGTGGGACCCTCCGGGGTGACTATGGCTACACCTTC.

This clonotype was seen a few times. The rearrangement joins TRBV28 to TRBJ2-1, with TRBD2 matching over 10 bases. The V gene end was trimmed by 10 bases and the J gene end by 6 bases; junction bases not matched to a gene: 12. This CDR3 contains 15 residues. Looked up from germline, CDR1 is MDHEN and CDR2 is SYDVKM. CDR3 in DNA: TGTGCCACGGCCGACTCTAGCGGGAGATTCAATGAGCAGTTCTTC. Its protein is CATADSSGRFNEQFF.

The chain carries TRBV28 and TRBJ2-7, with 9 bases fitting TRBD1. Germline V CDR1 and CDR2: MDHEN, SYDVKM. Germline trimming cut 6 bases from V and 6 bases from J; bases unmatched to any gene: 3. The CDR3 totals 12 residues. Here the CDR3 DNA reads TGTGCCAGCAGAGGGACAGGGCCCGAGCAGTACTTC. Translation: CASRGTGPEQYF.

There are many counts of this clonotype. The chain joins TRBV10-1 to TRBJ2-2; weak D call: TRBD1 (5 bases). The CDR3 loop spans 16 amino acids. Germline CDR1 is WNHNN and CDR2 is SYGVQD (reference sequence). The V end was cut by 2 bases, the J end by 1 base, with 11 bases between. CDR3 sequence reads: CASSETGHENTGELFF. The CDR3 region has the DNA TGCGCCAGCAGTGAGACAGGTCACGAGAACACCGGGGAGCTGTTTTTT.

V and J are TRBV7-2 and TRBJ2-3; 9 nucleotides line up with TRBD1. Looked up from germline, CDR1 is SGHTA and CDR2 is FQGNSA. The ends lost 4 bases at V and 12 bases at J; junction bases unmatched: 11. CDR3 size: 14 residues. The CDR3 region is CASSYTGTGMRQYF. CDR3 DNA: TGTGCCAGCAGCTACACCGGGACAGGGATGAGACAGTATTTT.

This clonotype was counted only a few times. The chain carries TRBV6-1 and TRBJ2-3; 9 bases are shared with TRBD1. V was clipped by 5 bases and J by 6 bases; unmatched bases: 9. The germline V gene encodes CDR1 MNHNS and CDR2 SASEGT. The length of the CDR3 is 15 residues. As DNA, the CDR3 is TGTGCCAGCAGTCGGAGACAGGGGGGTTTGGATACGCAGTATTTT. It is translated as CASSRRQGGLDTQYF.

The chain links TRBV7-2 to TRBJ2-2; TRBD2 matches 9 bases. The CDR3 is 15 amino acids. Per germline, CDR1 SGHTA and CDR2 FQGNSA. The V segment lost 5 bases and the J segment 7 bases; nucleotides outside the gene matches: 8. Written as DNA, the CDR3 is TGTGCCAGCAGCACGGTGGGACTAGCTGGCGGGGAGCTGTTTTTT. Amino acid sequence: CASSTVGLAGGELFF. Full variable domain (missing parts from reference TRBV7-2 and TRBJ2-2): GAGVSQSPSNKVTEKGKDVELRCDPISGHTALYWYRQSLGQGLEFLIYFQGNSAPDKSGLPSDRFSAERTGGSVSTLTIQRTQQEDSAVYLCASSTVGLAGGELFFGEGSRLTVL.

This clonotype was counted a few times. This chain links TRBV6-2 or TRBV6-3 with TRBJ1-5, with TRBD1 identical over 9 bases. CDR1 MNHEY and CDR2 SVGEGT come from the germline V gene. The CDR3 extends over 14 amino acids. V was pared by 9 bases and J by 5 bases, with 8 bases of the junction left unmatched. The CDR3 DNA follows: TGTGCCAGTCCCGGGACAGGGTATGATCAGCCCCAGCATTTT. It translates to CASPGTGYDQPQHF.